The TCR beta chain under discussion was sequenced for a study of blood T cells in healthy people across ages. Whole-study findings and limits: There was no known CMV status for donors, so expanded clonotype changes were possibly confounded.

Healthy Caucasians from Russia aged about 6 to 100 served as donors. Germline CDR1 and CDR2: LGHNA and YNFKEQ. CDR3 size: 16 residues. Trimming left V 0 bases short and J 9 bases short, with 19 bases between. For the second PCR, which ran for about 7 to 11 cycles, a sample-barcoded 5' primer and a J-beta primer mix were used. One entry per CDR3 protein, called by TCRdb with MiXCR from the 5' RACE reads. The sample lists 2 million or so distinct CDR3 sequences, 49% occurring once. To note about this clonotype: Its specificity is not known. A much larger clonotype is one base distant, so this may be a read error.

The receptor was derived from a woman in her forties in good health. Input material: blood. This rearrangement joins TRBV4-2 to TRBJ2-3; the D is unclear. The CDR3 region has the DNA TGTGCCAGCAGCCAAGATGTCGGCGGAAACCGTGCGACGCAGTATTTT. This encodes CASSQDVGGNRATQYF.